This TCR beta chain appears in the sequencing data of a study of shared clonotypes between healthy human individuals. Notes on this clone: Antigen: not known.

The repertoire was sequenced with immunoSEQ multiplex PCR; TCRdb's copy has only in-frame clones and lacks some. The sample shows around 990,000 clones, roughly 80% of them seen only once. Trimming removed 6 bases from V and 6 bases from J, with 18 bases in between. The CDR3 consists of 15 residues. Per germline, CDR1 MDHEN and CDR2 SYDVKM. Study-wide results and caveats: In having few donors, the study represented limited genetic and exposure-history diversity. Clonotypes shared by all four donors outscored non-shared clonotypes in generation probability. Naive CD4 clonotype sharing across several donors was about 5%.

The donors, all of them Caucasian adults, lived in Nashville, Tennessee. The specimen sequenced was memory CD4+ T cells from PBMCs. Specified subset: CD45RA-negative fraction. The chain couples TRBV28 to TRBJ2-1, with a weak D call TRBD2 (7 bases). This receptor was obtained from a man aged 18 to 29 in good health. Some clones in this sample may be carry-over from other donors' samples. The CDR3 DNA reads TGTGCCAGCAGCCCCACAGGGAGGGCCGGCAATGAGCAGTTCTTC. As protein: CASSPTGRAGNEQFF.